The rows below give T cell receptor beta chains drawn from one sample of a study of blood T cell repertoires in COVID-19. Repertoires were generated with immunoSEQ multiplex PCR, while TCRdb's copy carries only in-frame clones and drops some. The sample shows under 150,000 clones, about 81% of them seen only once. What was sequenced was PBMCs or T cells enriched from blood (not recorded which). The receptors come from a man aged 35 to 55 with acute COVID-19. CDR3s include the opening cysteine and the closing phenylalanine or tryptophan. The D gene is left open where the match is weak. Part of the rows lack a size; the others show once, few, many or a class for expanded clones.

size	D	V	J	CDR3	DNA
NA	TRBD1	TRBV12-5	TRBJ1-1	CASGLFTGGVSTEAFF	TGTGCTAGTGGTTTGTTCACAGGGGGCGTAAGCACTGAAGCTTTCTTT
NA	TRBD1	TRBV9	TRBJ1-6	CASSLLGQAQVGSPLHF	TGTGCCAGCAGCCTTCTTGGACAGGCCCAAGTGGGGTCACCCCTCCACTTT
NA	NA	TRBV7-3	TRBJ2-6	CASSVGGDGANVLTF	TGTGCCAGCAGCGTCGGGGGTGATGGGGCCAACGTCCTGACTTTC
NA	TRBD2	TRBV5-1	TRBJ2-7	CASSLGSGEPSYEQYF	TGCGCCAGCAGCTTGGGTAGCGGGGAACCCTCCTACGAGCAGTACTTC
NA	NA	TRBV5-6	TRBJ1-1	CASSSDSNFEAFF	TGTGCCAGCAGTTCTGATAGTAACTTTGAAGCTTTCTTT
NA	NA	TRBV5-1	TRBJ2-3	CASSLGDDRQQYF	TGCGCCAGCAGCTTGGGGGACGACAGGCAGCAGTATTTT
NA	NA	TRBV7-8	TRBJ1-6	CASSPGGNSPLHF	TGTGCCAGCAGCCCTGGGGGGAATTCACCCCTCCACTTT
NA	TRBD2	TRBV11-2	TRBJ2-1	CASSLKREGGHEQFF	TGTGCCAGCAGCTTAAAGCGGGAGGGGGGCCATGAGCAGTTCTTC
once	NA	TRBV5-8	TRBJ1-1	CASSWRGGEAFF	TGTGCCAGCAGCTGGCGGGGTGGGGAAGCTTTCTTT
NA	TRBD1	TRBV2	TRBJ1-3	CASREDRVRNTIYF	TGTGCCAGCAGAGAAGACAGGGTTCGAAACACCATATATTTT
NA	NA	TRBV5-1	TRBJ1-6	CASSLGVSSYNSPLHF	TGCGCCAGCAGCTTGGGAGTGAGCTCCTATAATTCACCCCTCCACTTT
NA	TRBD1	TRBV9	TRBJ1-3	CASSSRTGTPSGNTIYF	TGTGCCAGCAGCTCCCGGACAGGTACCCCCTCTGGAAACACCATATATTTT
NA	NA	TRBV6-2/TRBV6-3	TRBJ2-3	CASSTRQGSTDTQYF	TGTGCCAGCAGTACACGCCAGGGTAGCACAGATACGCAGTATTTT
NA	NA	TRBV3-1/TRBV3-2	TRBJ2-2	CASSQKLTNTGELFF	TGTGCCAGCAGCCAAAAACTTACGAACACCGGGGAGCTGTTTTTT
once	NA	TRBV2	TRBJ2-4	CASKGEGGIQYF	TGTGCCAGCAAAGGGGAGGGGGGCATTCAGTACTTC
NA	TRBD1	TRBV6-5	TRBJ2-7	CASSYGTDYEQYF	TGTGCCAGCAGTTACGGGACAGATTACGAGCAGTACTTC
NA	TRBD1	TRBV5-1	TRBJ1-4	CASSLYGQGVATNEKLFF	TGCGCCAGCAGCTTGTATGGACAGGGAGTTGCAACTAATGAAAAACTGTTTTTT
once	NA	TRBV2	TRBJ2-5	CASRKEVEETQYF	TGTGCCAGCAGAAAAGAGGTCGAAGAGACCCAGTACTTC
NA	NA	TRBV19	TRBJ2-5	CASSIAGMQTQYF	TGTGCCAGTAGTATAGCGGGTATGCAGACCCAGTACTTC
few	NA	TRBV4-2	TRBJ1-4	CASSQGQSNEKLFF	TGTGCCAGCAGCCAAGGACAGAGTAATGAAAAACTGTTTTTT
NA	NA	TRBV6-5	TRBJ1-3	CASSTGFSGNTIYF	TGTGCCAGCAGTACAGGTTTCTCTGGAAACACCATATATTTT
NA	TRBD2	TRBV4-1	TRBJ2-1	CASSRGESGSSYNEQFF	TGCGCCAGCAGCCGGGGCGAGAGCGGGAGTTCCTACAATGAGCAGTTCTTC
NA	NA	TRBV10-3	TRBJ1-3	CAINYSGNTIYF	TGTGCCATTAATTACTCTGGAAACACCATATATTTT
NA	TRBD2	TRBV11-3	TRBJ2-1	CASSYQLAGVNEQFF	TGTGCCAGCAGCTATCAACTAGCGGGGGTCAATGAGCAGTTCTTC